This entry describes one TCR beta chain. The data were obtained in a study of glioma-infiltrating T cells after dendritic cell vaccination. TCRdb's table, derived via immunoSEQ multiplex PCR, lists solely in-frame clones and lacks some. The data show fewer than 4,000 clones, nearly 80% seen once. Sequenced material: tumor tissue, taken before dendritic cell vaccination. This TCR was sampled from a human donor with glioblastoma.

CDR3 in amino acids: CASSENRGTANYGYTF. In DNA form, the CDR3 reads TGTGCCAGCAGTGAAAACAGGGGGACAGCTAACTATGGCTACACCTTC. This rearrangement joins TRBV2 to TRBJ1-2; 8 nucleotides align to TRBD1. Germline CDR1 is SNHLY and CDR2 is FYNNEI. This CDR3 comprises 16 residues. V lost 2 bases and J lost 0; bases outside the gene matches: 5.